This T cell receptor beta chain comes out of a study of T cells in localized non-small cell lung cancer. Study-wide results and limits: Highest T cell clonality was seen in uninvolved adjacent lung, surpassing that measured in tumor. Median 57 top-100 tumor clones were shared with paired adjacent lung. Elevated blood T cell density was associated with longer overall survival. Sequencing, confined to only one tumor region, leaves heterogeneity possible.

Remarks on this clone: What it recognizes is unknown.

The table came from immunoSEQ multiplex PCR; TCRdb's copy has only in-frame clones and leaves some out. In the table there are roughly 25,000 clones, over 75% of which are singletons. This clonotype was sampled from a man between 35 and 75 years old with stage II lung adenocarcinoma. The sequenced sample was PBMCs, obtained before any cancer treatment.

The CDR3 region is CASSVGAATNEKLFF. CDR3 sequence (DNA): TGTGCCAGCAGCGTAGGAGCGGCGACTAATGAAAAACTGTTTTTT. This rearrangement joins TRBV9 to TRBJ1-4; D remains ambiguous. V was pared by 0 bases and J by 2 bases, with 8 bases between. CDR1 and CDR2 from the germline V gene are SGDLS and YYNGEE. The CDR3 has 15 amino acids.